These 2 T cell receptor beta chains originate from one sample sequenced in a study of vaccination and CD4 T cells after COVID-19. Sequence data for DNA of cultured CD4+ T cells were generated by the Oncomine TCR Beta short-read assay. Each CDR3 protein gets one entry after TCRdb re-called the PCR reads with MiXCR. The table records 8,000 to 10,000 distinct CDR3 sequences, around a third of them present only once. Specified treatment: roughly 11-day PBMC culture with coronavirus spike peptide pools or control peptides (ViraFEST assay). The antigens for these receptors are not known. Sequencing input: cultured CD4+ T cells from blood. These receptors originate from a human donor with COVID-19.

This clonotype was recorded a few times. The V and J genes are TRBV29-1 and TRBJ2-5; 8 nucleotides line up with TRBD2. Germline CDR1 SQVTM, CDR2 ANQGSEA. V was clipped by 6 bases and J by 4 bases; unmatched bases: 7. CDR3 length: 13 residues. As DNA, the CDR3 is TGCAGCGTCCGCGGGGGGCCAGGAGAGACCCAGTACTTC. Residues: CSVRGGPGETQYF.

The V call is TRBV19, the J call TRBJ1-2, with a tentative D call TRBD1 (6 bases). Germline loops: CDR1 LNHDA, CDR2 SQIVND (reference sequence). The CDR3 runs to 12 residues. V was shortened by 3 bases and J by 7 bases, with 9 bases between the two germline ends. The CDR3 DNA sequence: TGTGCCAGTAGTATTACAGGGTTTGGCTACACCTTC. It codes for CASSITGFGYTF.